This T cell receptor beta chain was captured by sequencing in a study of radiotherapy plus CTLA-4 blockade in lung cancer (dated by TCRdb to the late 2010s). About the full investigation: Objective responses were observed in 18% of enrolled patients, and disease control was achieved in 30% to 40%.

A distance of 5 bases separates the germline ends of V and J, which lose 0 bases and 0 bases respectively. Sequences MNHEY (CDR1) and SVGAGI (CDR2) are obtained from the germline V gene. The CDR3 starts with the cysteine, ends with the phenylalanine, and has 14 residues. The retained sequence is limited to the CDR3, 42 bases, with the frame set at the first base. Broad study findings and their caveats: TCR clones derived from tumors expanded in peripheral blood after treatment with radiotherapy and ipilimumab. Increased serum interferon-beta after radiation, together with early dynamic changes in blood T cell clones, were reported to be the strongest predictors of response.

Focal radiation therapy combined with CTLA-4 blockade (ipilimumab) was tested in patients with chemo-refractory metastatic non-small-cell lung cancer. Note on this clone: It has no known antigen specificity. Qualities for individual bases were not recorded, and no much larger clone is one base off.

Library method: the immunoSEQ multiplex PCR assay. TCRdb retrieved this table from immuneACCESS and kept in-frame rearrangements only. Not all clones are present; in checked studies, unresolved V genes account for under half, and no reason is known for the remainder. This sample has about 82,000 clones in its table, and approximately 79% of those were observed once. The ten most abundant clones make up over 12% of the sample. The sequencing here drew on peripheral blood, taken from a patient treated with radiotherapy plus ipilimumab. The chain is made from TRBV6-5 and TRBJ1-1; too little of a D gene remains to name it. The source of this sequence is a human donor with non-small cell lung cancer that progressed on radiotherapy plus ipilimumab. The DNA is as follows: TGTGCCAGCAGTTACTCGATCGTGAACACTGAAGCTTTCTTT. This gives the protein CASSYSIVNTEAFF.